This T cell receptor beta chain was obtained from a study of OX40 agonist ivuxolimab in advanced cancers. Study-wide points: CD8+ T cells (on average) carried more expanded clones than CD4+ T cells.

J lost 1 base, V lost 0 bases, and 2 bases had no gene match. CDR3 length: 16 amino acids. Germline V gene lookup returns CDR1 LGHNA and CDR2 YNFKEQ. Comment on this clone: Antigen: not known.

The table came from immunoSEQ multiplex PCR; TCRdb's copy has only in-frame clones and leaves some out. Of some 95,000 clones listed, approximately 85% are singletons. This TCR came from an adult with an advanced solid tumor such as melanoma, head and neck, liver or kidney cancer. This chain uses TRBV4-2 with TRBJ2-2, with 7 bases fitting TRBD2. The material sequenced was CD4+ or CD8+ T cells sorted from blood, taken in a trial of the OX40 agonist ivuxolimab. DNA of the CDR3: TGTGCCAGCAGCCAAGAGGTAGCGGGGAACACCGGGGAGCTGTTTTTT. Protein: CASSQEVAGNTGELFF.